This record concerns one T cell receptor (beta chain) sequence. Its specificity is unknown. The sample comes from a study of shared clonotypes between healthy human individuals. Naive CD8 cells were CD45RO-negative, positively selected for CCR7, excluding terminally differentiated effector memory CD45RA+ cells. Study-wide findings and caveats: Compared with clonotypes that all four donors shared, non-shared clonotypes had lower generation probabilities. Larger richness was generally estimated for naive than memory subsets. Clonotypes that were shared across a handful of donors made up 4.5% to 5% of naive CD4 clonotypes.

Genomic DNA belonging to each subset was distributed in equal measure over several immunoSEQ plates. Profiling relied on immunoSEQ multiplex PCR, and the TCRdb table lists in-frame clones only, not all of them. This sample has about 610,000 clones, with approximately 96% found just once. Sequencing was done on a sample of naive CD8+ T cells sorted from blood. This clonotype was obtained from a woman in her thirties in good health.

In nucleotides, the CDR3 is TGTGCCAGCAGTGAAAATATTTGGCGGGGGCTCACAGATACGCAGTATTTT. It translates to CASSENIWRGLTDTQYF. V usage is TRBV6-1 and J usage is TRBJ2-3; perhaps TRBD2 as D (7 bases). The CDR3 contains 17 residues. With 2 bases removed from V and 2 bases from J, the gap between germline ends came to 17 bases. Germline values: CDR1 MNHNS, CDR2 SASEGT.